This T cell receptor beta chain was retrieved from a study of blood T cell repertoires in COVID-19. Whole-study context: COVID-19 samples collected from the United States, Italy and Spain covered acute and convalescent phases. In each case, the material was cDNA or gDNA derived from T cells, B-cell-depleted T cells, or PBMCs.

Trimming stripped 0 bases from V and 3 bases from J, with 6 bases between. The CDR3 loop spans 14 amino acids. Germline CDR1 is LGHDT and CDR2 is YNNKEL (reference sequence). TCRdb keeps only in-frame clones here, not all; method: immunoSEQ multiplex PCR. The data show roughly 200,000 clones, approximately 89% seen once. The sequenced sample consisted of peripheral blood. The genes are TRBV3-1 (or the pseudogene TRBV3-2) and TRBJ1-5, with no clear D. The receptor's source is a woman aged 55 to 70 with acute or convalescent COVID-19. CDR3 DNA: TGTGCCAGCAGCCAAGACCCCGTCAATCAGCCCCAGCATTTT. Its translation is CASSQDPVNQPQHF.